The rows below give T cell receptor beta chains drawn from one sample of a study of cytotoxic CD8 clonotypes in ibrutinib-treated CLL. The table came from immunoSEQ multiplex PCR; TCRdb's copy has only in-frame clones and leaves some out. This table has roughly 200,000 clones, roughly 79% appearing once. Sequenced material: PBMCs, taken after 12 months of ibrutinib treatment. The source is a human donor with chronic lymphocytic leukemia. Both conserved end residues are part of each CDR3. Each record gives: J gene, V gene, CDR3 length, CDR3 protein.

>TRBJ2-1|TRBV9|21
CASSVAARERGPIKSYNEQFF
>TRBJ2-1|TRBV10-3|18
CAISEPERSGPAYNEQFF
>TRBJ2-6|TRBV5-5|15
CASSLWGSGANVLTF
>TRBJ2-1|TRBV6-6|14
CASSSQSDYNEQFF
>TRBJ2-3|TRBV30|13
CAWSGTGSDTQYF
>TRBJ1-6|TRBV27|12
CASSLVGSALHF
>TRBJ2-6|TRBV7-9|18
CASSRSVRGASGANVLTF
>TRBJ2-7|TRBV7-5|16
CVRSLEGGDWFHEQYF
>TRBJ1-1|TRBV7-9|17
CASSLEVWASREGEAFF
>TRBJ2-1|TRBV11-1|12
CASRRTSGSQFF
>TRBJ2-5|TRBV5-1|16
CASSLGTAGRGETQYF
>TRBJ1-5|TRBV6-1|14
CASTPSGLTEPQHF
>TRBJ2-2|TRBV4-1|16
CASSHPTSRSLRELFF
>TRBJ2-1|TRBV5-4|12
CASSQTGAEQFF
>TRBJ2-5|TRBV2|12
CASGGLGETQYF
>TRBJ2-5|TRBV6-5|13
CASMVGGGETQYF
>TRBJ2-2|TRBV18|15
CASSPMTGGNGELFF
>TRBJ2-1|TRBV5-1|12
CASSLGFDEQFF
>TRBJ2-2|TRBV28|15
CASSLAGEHTGELFF
>TRBJ2-5|TRBV5-1|16
CASSLRGRDLQETQYF
>TRBJ1-4|TRBV7-9|13
CASSRPEKEKLFF
>TRBJ2-5|TRBV7-6|15
CASSSSQGRGWTQYF
>TRBJ2-3|TRBV6-4|14
CASSDGTGGDTQYF
>TRBJ2-1|TRBV15|21
CATSRDRGFGRSGTENNEQFF
>TRBJ1-2|TRBV15|15
CATSYSSGQLYGYTF
>TRBJ1-1|TRBV2|13
CASSREQNTEAFF
>TRBJ1-4|TRBV6-6|14
CASSQQGGNEKLFF
>TRBJ1-4|TRBV15|15
CATSRDGLPFEKLFF
>TRBJ1-2|TRBV5-1|15
CASSFTGGDGYGYTF
>TRBJ2-7|TRBV4-2|15
CASSQGTSDSYEQYF
>TRBJ1-1|TRBV19|16
CASRPTGKKWGTEAFF
>TRBJ1-2|TRBV10-3|15
CAISDKGISNYGYTF
>TRBJ1-4|TRBV4-1|14
CASSREGANEKLFF
>TRBJ2-7|TRBV6-1|13
CASSPGVGAEQYF
>TRBJ2-4|TRBV11-2|14
CASTPGTGQDIQYF
>TRBJ2-3|TRBV12-5|13
CASGLTGTEAQYF
>TRBJ2-5|TRBV6-1|15
CASSELAGGQETQYF
>TRBJ2-3|TRBV7-9|12
CASSSGLDKQYF
>TRBJ1-5|TRBV27|17
CASSLRGDRDNNQPQHF
>TRBJ1-1|TRBV30|16
CAWNPGFRAMNTEAFF